This TCR beta chain comes out of a study of monozygotic twins with cystic fibrosis. Sequenced by immunoSEQ multiplex PCR; TCRdb stores in-frame clones only, minus some. In the table there are about 24,000 clones, more than 85% of which are singletons. Points on this clone: Its antigen is unidentified.

Study-level results: Low clonality (median about 0.0095) suggested a mostly naive repertoire.

Source material: blood. The TCR sequence derives from a girl between 2 and 10 years old with cystic fibrosis.

CDR3 protein: CASSQDVDRAEGNTIYF. Here the CDR3 DNA reads TGCGCCAGCAGCCAAGATGTAGACAGGGCAGAGGGAAACACCATATATTTT. This sequence joins TRBV4-1 and TRBJ1-3, with 7 bases lining up with TRBD1. J gave up 4 bases and V 0 bases, and 9 bases lay outside the gene matches. This CDR3 spans 17 amino acids. CDR1 MGHRA and CDR2 YSYEKL come from the germline V gene.